These 26 T cell receptor beta chains were sequenced from one sample in a study of tumor-infiltrating lymphocytes in primary liver carcinoma. Unsorted whole blood supplied the blood RNA, and germline DNA was isolated too. Reverse transcription of about 0.5 ug total RNA with a constant-region primer produced TCR beta cDNA. Slightly modified ARM-PCR with three nested multiplex PCR rounds yielded TCR beta libraries. The first two PCR rounds used TRBV1-TRBV30 primers with a Cbeta primer, approximately 10 cycles each. TCRdb independently ran MiXCR on the multiplex PCR reads; one entry per CDR3 protein. The table lists about 320,000 distinct CDR3 sequences, 50% to 70% of them singletons. The sample was peripheral blood. Source of these receptors: a man aged 40-55 years with primary liver carcinoma and hepatitis B virus infection.

Concerning this clonotype: A read error may produce the germline difference seen at one junction end. This chain uses TRBV11-3 with TRBJ2-1; D remains ambiguous. The CDR3 runs to 13 residues. Germline V gives CDR1 SGHNT, CDR2 YENEEA. CDR3 in amino acids: CASSSAIYIEQFF. The CDR3 nucleotides are TGCGCCAGCAGCTCCGCCATTTACATTGAGCAGTTCTTC.

The V and J genes are TRBV5-1 and TRBJ2-3; TRBD2 agrees at 12 bases. The CDR3 covers 16 residues. Per the germline V gene, CDR1 is SGHRS and CDR2 is YFSETQ. With 3 bases clipped from V and 6 bases from J, the junction kept 8 bases outside the gene matches. The CDR3 region is CASSSRLAGVLDTQYF. CDR3 coding DNA: TGCGCCAGCAGCTCTCGACTAGCGGGAGTGTTGGATACGCAGTATTTT.

The chain couples TRBV6-1 to TRBJ2-1; D remains ambiguous. V was clipped by 4 bases and J by 6 bases, with 16 bases between them. The germline CDR1 and CDR2 sequences are MNHNS and SASEGT. The CDR3 consists of 15 residues. The CDR3 region is CASSGGAPRSNEQFF. The CDR3 DNA sequence: TGTGCCAGCAGTGGCGGAGCTCCCCGATCCAATGAGCAGTTCTTC.

V gene TRBV29-1 combines with J gene TRBJ2-7; 9 bases are a match to TRBD1. This CDR3 is 14 amino acids long. The V segment lost 7 bases and the J segment 4 bases; nucleotides outside the gene matches: 11. Germline assignment: CDR1 SQVTM and CDR2 ANQGSEA. CDR3 loop: CSELGDRDTYEQYF. DNA for the CDR3: TGCAGCGAGTTGGGGGACAGGGATACGTACGAGCAGTACTTC.

This clonotype was seen more than once but under ten times. The CDR3 reads CASTLTGGYRETQYF. In DNA form, the CDR3 reads TGTGCCAGCACCCTAACAGGCGGTTACCGAGAGACCCAGTACTTC. The chain uses TRBV6-1 and TRBJ2-5; weak D call: TRBD1 (5 bases). Trimming took off 7 bases at V and 4 bases at J, with 19 bases between the two ends. The germline gives CDR1 MNHNS, CDR2 SASEGT. The CDR3 is 15 residues long.

The chain joins TRBV20-1 to TRBJ2-3; 12 bases are shared with TRBD2. Germline-derived CDR1 and CDR2 are DFQATT and SNEGSKA (reference sequence). Trimming removed 4 bases from V and 3 bases from J; junction bases left unmatched: 2. CDR3 length equals 14 residues. CDR3 amino acids: CSAIGTSGTDTQYF. The CDR3 DNA is TGCAGTGCTATCGGGACTAGCGGGACAGATACGCAGTATTTT.

As for this clonotype: Possible read error: a much larger clone is one base away. The CDR3 end shows no conserved phenylalanine or tryptophan, and so a read error is likely. The chain couples TRBV6-5 to TRBJ2-7; possible D gene TRBD1, 6 bases. Trimming left V 5 bases short and J 7 bases short, with 9 bases between. The CDR3 sequence is 11 residues long. Germline V gene lookup returns CDR1 MNHEY and CDR2 SVGAGI. The CDR3 protein is CASSTRGEQYS. Written as DNA, the CDR3 is TGTGCCAGCAGTACTAGGGGGGAGCAGTACTCC.

This clonotype showed up just a few times. The CDR3 region is CASSLSARPKREQYF. In DNA form, the CDR3 reads TGTGCCAGCAGTTTATCCGCCAGGCCCAAACGCGAGCAGTACTTC. The chain carries TRBV28 and TRBJ2-7; D gene unclear. There are 15 residues in the CDR3. Germline V gene sequence: CDR1 MDHEN, CDR2 SYDVKM. The V end lost 1 base, the J end lost 6 bases, and 16 bases lay between the germline ends. Full variable domain (outside the CDR3, taken from reference TRBV28 and TRBJ2-7): DVKVTQSSRYLVKRTGEKVFLECVQDMDHENMFWYRQDPGLGLRLIYFSYDVKMKEKGDIPEGYSVSREKKERFSLILESASTNQTSMYLCASSLSARPKREQYFGPGTRLTVT.

About this clonotype itself: A much larger clonotype is one base distant, so this may be a read error. This rearrangement joins TRBV6-2 or TRBV6-3 to TRBJ1-5; D ambiguous. CDR3 length equals 15 residues. CDR1 is MNHEY, CDR2 SVGEGT, per germline. The CDR3 here is CASSPKENSKQPQHF. DNA for the CDR3: TGTGCCAGCAGTCCTAAAGAGAATAGCAAACAGCCCCAGCATTTT.

The chain carries TRBV28 and TRBJ1-1; possible D gene TRBD1, 5 bases. The germline V gene encodes CDR1 MDHEN and CDR2 SYDVKM. The V end was cut by 4 bases, the J end by 1 base, with 16 bases between. The CDR3 loop spans 16 amino acids. The CDR3 loop reads CASSSPGGGENTEAFF. CDR3 in DNA: TGTGCCAGCAGTTCCCCGGGGGGGGGTGAGAACACTGAAGCTTTCTTT.

The chain employs TRBV6-5 and TRBJ1-2; the D gene is possibly TRBD1 (5 bases). The germline gives CDR1 MNHEY, CDR2 SVGAGI. V was cut by 4 bases and J by 6 bases, with 18 bases left in between. This CDR3 region has 15 residues. In nucleotides, the CDR3 is TGTGCCAGCAGTTGCTCAGGTTTTGGGGGGGATGGCTACACCTTC. It is translated as CASSCSGFGGDGYTF.

In the case of this clonotype: The CDR3 ends on some other residue instead of the conserved phenylalanine or tryptophan, so this is likely a read error. The chain combines TRBV20-1 with TRBJ2-7, with 8 positions matching TRBD1. Looked up from germline, CDR1 is DFQATT and CDR2 is SNEGSKA (reference sequence). Trimming cost V 0 bases and J 0 bases; bases outside gene matches: 10. The CDR3 is 17 amino acids. The CDR3 sequence: CSARDLEGQAYSYEQYL. CDR3 nucleotides: TGCAGTGCTAGAGATCTTGAGGGACAGGCCTACTCCTACGAGCAGTACCTC.

This clonotype has at least ten counts. This rearrangement joins TRBV6-6 to TRBJ1-2; possible D gene TRBD1, 5 bases. CDR1 and CDR2 from the germline V gene are MNHNY and SVGAGI (reference sequence). This CDR3 spans 13 amino acids. Trimming pared 3 bases from V and 6 bases from J, leaving 11 bases between. For the CDR3, the DNA is TGTGCCAGCAGTTATGGGGGGATCAATGGCTACACCTTC. Translating it yields CASSYGGINGYTF.

This clonotype was seen a few times. Germline is not matched at one junction end, which may reflect a read error. V gene TRBV6-1 combines with J gene TRBJ2-1; D tentatively reads TRBD1 or TRBD2 (5 bases each). CDR3 size: 11 residues. Per germline, CDR1 MNHNS and CDR2 SASEGT. In DNA form, the CDR3 reads TGTGTCAGCGCGGAAACGGGACGAGCGTTCTTC. It yields the protein CVSAETGRAFF.

In regard to this clonotype: A much larger clone differs by one base, so this may be a read error. This is likely a read error, given that the CDR3 carries no conserved phenylalanine or tryptophan at its end. The rearrangement links TRBV29-1 to TRBJ1-2, with D perhaps matching TRBD1 (6 bases). Germline CDR1 and CDR2: SQVTM and ANQGSEA. V was clipped by 0 bases and J by 7 bases, with 12 bases between them. This CDR3 is 13 amino acids long. The CDR3 DNA reads as TGCAGCGTTGAAGAACTCAGGGGTGGTGGCTACACCTCC. This encodes CSVEELRGGGYTS.

On this clonotype: A junction boundary mismatches the germline segment, possibly from a read error. The chain couples TRBV5-6 to TRBJ2-2; no reliable D call. Germline loops: CDR1 SGHDT, CDR2 YYEEEE. The CDR3 contains 14 residues. CDR3 sequence (DNA): TGTGTCAGCAGCTCAGGTTATGACACCGGGGAGCTGTTTTTT. Translated, it gives CVSSSGYDTGELFF.

This clonotype was found a few times. A much larger clone differs by one base, so this may be a read error. Written as DNA, the CDR3 is TGTGTCAGCAGCCAAGAGGGTCAGGGCAATCAGCCCCAGCATTTT. Translating gives CVSSQEGQGNQPQHF. This chain uses TRBV4-2 with TRBJ1-5; D ambiguous. The CDR3 sequence is 15 residues long. CDR1 and CDR2 (germline): LGHNA, YNFKEQ.

The CDR3 loop reads CASSLGTVGYEQYF. CDR3 nucleotides: TGTGCCAGCAGTTTAGGGACGGTAGGCTACGAGCAGTACTTC. The chain carries TRBV28 and TRBJ2-7; the D gene could be TRBD1 or TRBD2 (5 bases each). Trimming left V 2 bases short and J 3 bases short, with 11 bases between. The CDR3 extends over 14 amino acids. CDR1 and CDR2 from the germline V gene are MDHEN and SYDVKM.

The chain uses TRBV28 and TRBJ1-1; 9 nucleotides align to TRBD1. V lost 5 bases, J lost 7 bases, and 11 bases stayed unmatched. Germline loops: CDR1 MDHEN, CDR2 SYDVKM. The CDR3 is 15 residues long. This CDR3 is CASSAPGQGTFEAFF. CDR3 nucleotides: TGTGCCAGCAGTGCTCCGGGACAGGGAACCTTTGAAGCTTTCTTT.

With respect to this clonotype: This may be a read error: a much more frequent sequence differs by one nucleotide. This chain connects TRBV29-1 to TRBJ1-2, with D tentatively TRBD1 (6 bases). V was trimmed by 0 bases and J by 9 bases, leaving 14 bases between them. The CDR3 consists of 13 residues. CDR1 and CDR2 from the germline V gene are SQVTM and ANQGSEA. The CDR3 spells CSVEDEPGDCYTF. CDR3 DNA: TGCAGCGTTGAAGATGAGCCAGGGGACTGCTACACCTTC.

Comment on this clonotype: This could be a read error, since a much larger clone is one nucleotide away. The rearrangement uses TRBV6-2 or TRBV6-3 and TRBJ1-5; D unresolved. Germline CDR1 is MNHEY and CDR2 is SVGEGT. This CDR3 comprises 16 residues. CDR3 DNA sequence: TGTGCCAGCGGTTACTCGGGTGATGTTTTGGGACAGCCCCAGCATTTT. It encodes CASGYSGDVLGQPQHF.

The J gene is TRBJ1-5, the V gene TRBV6-1, with D perhaps TRBD1 (5 bases). Germline V gene lookup returns CDR1 MNHNS and CDR2 SASEGT. The CDR3 length is 15 residues. V was trimmed by 7 bases and J by 4 bases, leaving 17 bases between them. CDR3 region: CASTTGLGQNQPQHF. CDR3 in DNA: TGTGCCAGCACTACGGGACTGGGGCAAAATCAGCCCCAGCATTTT.

This clonotype was seen just once. Since a much larger clone is just one base distant, this may be a read error. The J gene is TRBJ1-2, the V gene TRBV4-2; a weak D match, TRBD1 (6 bases). The germline V gene encodes CDR1 LGHNA and CDR2 YNFKEQ. This CDR3 region has 14 residues. This CDR3 reads CVSSQDHRVGGYTF. The CDR3 nucleotides are TGTGTCAGCAGCCAAGACCACAGGGTCGGCGGCTACACCTTC.

V gene TRBV11-2 combines with J gene TRBJ2-3; possible D gene TRBD1, 6 bases. The CDR3 has 13 amino acids. Per the germline V gene, CDR1 is SGHAT and CDR2 is FQNNGV. Trimming cost V 4 bases and J 4 bases, with 9 bases left between them. Here the CDR3 reads CASSSHRADTQYF. CDR3 bases: TGTGCCAGCAGCTCCCACAGGGCAGATACGCAGTATTTT. Full variable domain (remainder filled in from reference TRBV11-2 and TRBJ2-3): EAGVAQSPRYKIIEKRQSVAFWCNPISGHATLYWYQQILGQGPKLLIQFQNNGVVDDSQLPKDRFSAERLKGVDSTLKIQPAKLEDSAVYLCASSSHRADTQYFGPGTRLTVL.

About this clonotype: In this CDR3 the conserved last residue, phenylalanine or tryptophan, is missing, so a read error is likely. The chain couples TRBV5-6 to TRBJ2-5, with unresolved D. The length of the CDR3 is 17 residues. Trimming stripped 2 bases from V and 7 bases from J, with 24 bases between. Germline V gives CDR1 SGHDT, CDR2 YYEEEE. The CDR3 DNA follows: TGTGCCAGCAGCTTTCGACCACGAGGAAACCTGGGTGGGACCCAGTACTCC. Translation gives CASSFRPRGNLGGTQYS.

Points on this clonotype: This clone may be a read error of a much larger clone one base away. The genes are TRBV6-2 or TRBV6-3 and TRBJ2-7, with TRBD2 as a possible D gene (5 bases). CDR3 size: 16 residues. Germline V CDR1 and CDR2: MNHEY, SVGEGT. Trimming took off 4 bases at V and 0 bases at J, with 16 bases between the two ends. This chain's CDR3 is CASSSPTRGSSYEQYF. The CDR3 DNA follows: TGTGCCAGCAGTTCCCCAACACGGGGATCCTCCTACGAGCAGTACTTC.